The clone carrying this T cell receptor beta chain came up many times. Its cognate antigen is unknown. The data originate from a study of T cell repertoires in cytomegalovirus infection. Study overall: Public TCR beta signature analysis indicated the presence of both CMV infection and matching HLA type. Overall study findings and caveats: Frequencies of public TCR beta families were cumulated, and this identified carriers of CMV plus the relevant HLA.

TCRdb passed the reads through MiXCR, listing each CDR3 protein once. This repertoire shows some 480,000 distinct CDR3 sequences, roughly a third found once; its top ten account for 17%. Germline CDR1 is SGHTA and CDR2 is FQGNSA. V was clipped by 2 bases and J by 5 bases, with 11 bases between them. The length of the CDR3 is 14 residues. The material was cultured PBMCs, obtained from culture after CMV antigen stimulation. The chain combines TRBV7-2 with TRBJ2-3; D not certain. This receptor was taken from a human donor in good health (CMV status not recorded). Some clones in this sample may be carry-over from other donors' samples. The CDR3 DNA follows: TGTGCCAGCAGCTTAACTTCAAGGGTAGATACGCAGTATTTT. It yields the protein CASSLTSRVDTQYF.